A single TCR beta chain is shown here with its context. Its cognate antigen is unknown. Generated by immunoSEQ multiplex PCR, the TCRdb table keeps only in-frame clones and is missing some. The sample consists of 400,000 to 600,000 clones, about 96% of them appearing once. The data belong to a study of shared clonotypes between healthy human individuals. About the study: The plates for each donor numbered three CD4 naive, three CD4 memory, two CD8 naive and one CD8 memory.

V lost 5 bases to trimming and J lost 4 bases, with 13 bases between them. CDR3 size: 14 residues. CDR1 is LNHDA, CDR2 SQIVND, per germline (reference sequence). Regarding the study as a whole: Generation probability values for non-shared clonotypes were lower than those for clonotypes shared by all four donors.

All of the donors resided in Nashville, Tennessee, and each was a Caucasian adult. A CD45RA-negative memory subset and a CD45RA+ naive subset were separated from the CD4+ cells. The sample was naive CD4+ T cells sorted from blood. Regarding subset: CD45RA+ positively selected. The receptor was isolated from a woman aged 25 to 39 in good health. This sequence joins TRBV19 and TRBJ2-3, with a possible D match to TRBD2 (6 bases). In DNA form, the CDR3 reads TGTGCCAGTAGTCTGGGACTTCCGTCAGATACGCAGTATTTT. It translates to CASSLGLPSDTQYF.